The clone carrying this T cell receptor beta chain was counted only a few times. This CDR3 has 12 residues. In germline, CDR1 is SEHNR, CDR2 FQNEAQ (reference sequence). This specimen comes from a study of blood T cells in healthy people across ages. Primed by a sample-barcoded 5' primer and a J-beta primer mix, a second PCR proceeded for about 7 to 11 cycles. From the 5' RACE reads, TCRdb called clonotypes with MiXCR, one entry per CDR3 protein. The sample shows 800,000 or so distinct CDR3 sequences, around 25% of them seen only once. These data also featured in a second study, about T cells of mothers and their children. As that report states: The sample comes from nine or ten healthy Caucasian donors: mothers and children. Compared with unrelated pairs, related mother-child pairs had slightly higher, non-significant overlap. No clones detected were persistent microchimeric T cell clones.

Specimen: blood. This clonotype originated in a boy younger than 18 in good health. V and J are TRBV7-9 and TRBJ2-1; tentatively, D is TRBD2 (6 bases). Near its end, the DNA agrees better with TRBJ2-5, so the J call may be wrong. In nucleotides, the CDR3 is TGTGCGACCAGTGGGAGGCGAGAGACCCAGTACTTC. It yields the protein CATSGRRETQYF.